This T cell receptor (beta chain) derives from a study of cytomegalovirus exposure and HLA in healthy donors. The PCR was carried out with 60 Vbeta primers and 13 Jbeta primers. The method was immunoSEQ multiplex PCR; TCRdb's version includes in-frame clones alone and lacks a portion of them. Of 150,000 to 200,000 clones listed, over 80% are singletons. The CDR3 is 16 residues long. Germline V CDR1 and CDR2: SGHTA, FQGNSA. Trimming took 4 bases from V and 1 from J; bases not matched to a gene: 7. This sequence originates from a man in his forties or fifties in good health and CMV-seronegative. This sequence joins TRBV7-2 and TRBJ1-5; TRBD1 aligns across 7 bases. Sample: PBMCs. This CDR3 reads CASSSIRGTSNQPQHF. The DNA of the CDR3 is TGTGCCAGCAGCTCAATCAGGGGGACAAGCAATCAGCCCCAGCATTTT.